This is a list of T cell receptor beta chains from one sample in a study of blood T cell repertoires in COVID-19. Assay: immunoSEQ multiplex PCR; the TCRdb copy retains only in-frame clones and omits some. The sample includes more than 300,000 clones, approximately 87% of them seen just once. Sequenced input: peripheral blood. The receptor source for this set is a woman in her 50s with COVID-19, enrolled during active disease. CDR3s include the opening cysteine and the closing phenylalanine or tryptophan. The D gene is left open where the match is weak. A row's size may be missing; if present it is once, few, many or a size class.

clone_size j_call d_call v_call cdr3_aa cdr3_nt
NA TRBJ2-7 TRBD1 TRBV18 CASSQDRTEQYF TGTGCCAGCTCACAGGACAGGACCGAGCAGTACTTC
few TRBJ1-1 NA TRBV6-5 CASTPGEGTEAFF TGTGCCAGCACCCCAGGGGAGGGCACTGAAGCTTTCTTT
NA TRBJ2-5 NA TRBV24-1 CATSGPPGQQETQYF TGTGCCACCAGTGGCCCCCCTGGACAGCAAGAGACCCAGTACTTC
NA TRBJ2-1 NA TRBV3-1/TRBV3-2 CASSQFPSSYNEQFF TGTGCCAGCAGCCAATTCCCCAGCTCCTACAATGAGCAGTTCTTC
once TRBJ2-1 TRBD2 TRBV5-1 CASSWTSGSLNEQFF TGCGCCAGCAGCTGGACTAGCGGGAGTCTGAATGAGCAGTTCTTC
few TRBJ2-1 NA TRBV2 CASRENLPGEQFF TGTGCCAGCAGGGAGAACCTGCCGGGTGAGCAGTTCTTC
NA TRBJ2-1 NA TRBV30 CAWSQSRFNEQFF TGTGCCTGGAGCCAGTCTAGATTCAATGAGCAGTTCTTC
once TRBJ2-2 NA TRBV2 CASKDGRNTGELFF TGTGCCAGCAAGGACGGGAGAAACACCGGGGAGCTGTTTTTT
NA TRBJ2-3 TRBD2 TRBV5-1 CASSTGLAGSTDTQYF TGCGCCAGCAGCACGGGACTAGCGGGTAGCACAGATACGCAGTATTTT
NA TRBJ1-1 NA TRBV19 CASQFSGGNTEAFF TGTGCCAGTCAATTCTCGGGGGGAAACACTGAAGCTTTCTTT
NA TRBJ2-1 NA TRBV9 CASSGGSPYNEQFF TGTGCCAGCAGCGGGGGCTCACCTTACAATGAGCAGTTCTTC
NA TRBJ1-6 TRBD1 TRBV24-1 CATSDFKRTGMSPLHF TGTGCCACCAGTGATTTTAAGAGGACAGGGATGTCACCCCTCCACTTT
NA TRBJ2-5 NA TRBV6-5 CASRRTVKETQYF TGTGCCAGCAGGCGGACAGTTAAAGAGACCCAGTACTTC
NA TRBJ2-3 NA TRBV5-1 CASSQDSPSTDTQYF TGCGCCAGCAGCCAGGACAGCCCTAGCACAGATACGCAGTATTTT
NA TRBJ2-1 TRBD2 TRBV7-2 CASTVTSGSANEQFF TGTGCCAGCACCGTGACTAGCGGGAGCGCCAATGAGCAGTTCTTC
NA TRBJ2-1 NA TRBV6-2/TRBV6-3 CASSYGQGIENEQFF TGTGCCAGCAGTTACGGGCAGGGCATTGAGAATGAGCAGTTCTTC
few TRBJ1-1 TRBD1 TRBV10-3 CAISAGQGREAFF TGTGCCATCAGTGCCGGACAGGGGCGTGAAGCTTTCTTT
NA TRBJ1-2 TRBD1 TRBV5-4 CASSLGQGPPNYGYTF TGTGCCAGCAGCCTCGGACAGGGGCCCCCCAACTATGGCTACACCTTC
NA TRBJ1-2 NA TRBV5-1 CASSLRQANYGYTF TGCGCCAGCAGCTTGAGGCAGGCTAACTATGGCTACACCTTC
NA TRBJ2-7 TRBD1 TRBV6-6 CASRDSGGQGLHEQYF TGTGCCAGCAGAGACTCCGGGGGACAGGGCCTCCACGAGCAGTACTTC
NA TRBJ1-1 TRBD1 TRBV18 CASSPRTGGGEAFF TGTGCCAGCTCACCCAGGACAGGGGGAGGTGAAGCTTTCTTT
NA TRBJ2-3 TRBD1 TRBV7-3 CASSLGQGLYTQYF TGTGCCAGCAGCTTGGGACAGGGTCTATATACGCAGTATTTT
NA TRBJ2-7 NA TRBV7-8 CASSLVPDRYYEQYF TGTGCCAGCAGCTTAGTACCGGACAGATACTACGAGCAGTACTTC
NA TRBJ2-3 TRBD2 TRBV9 CASSVGIQTSGPTDTQYF TGTGCCAGCAGCGTAGGCATTCAAACTAGCGGGCCCACAGATACGCAGTATTTT
NA TRBJ1-2 TRBD1 TRBV30 CAWGQGGTGYTF TGTGCCTGGGGACAGGGGGGCACGGGCTACACCTTC
NA TRBJ1-2 TRBD1 TRBV29-1 CSVNPTGGGYGYTF TGCAGCGTGAACCCGACAGGGGGCGGCTATGGCTACACCTTC
NA TRBJ1-1 NA TRBV7-8 CASSSDRQREAFF TGTGCCAGCAGCTCCGACAGGCAGAGAGAAGCTTTCTTT
few TRBJ2-7 NA TRBV7-9 CASTPGGRALEQYF TGTGCCAGCACCCCCGGAGGGCGGGCCCTGGAGCAGTACTTC
NA TRBJ2-2 NA TRBV27 CASSLKATGELFF TGTGCCAGCAGTTTAAAAGCAACCGGGGAGCTGTTTTTT
NA TRBJ2-1 TRBD2 TRBV7-6 CASSAGLAGGPFYNEQFF TGTGCCAGCAGCGCGGGACTAGCGGGAGGGCCTTTCTACAATGAGCAGTTCTTC
NA TRBJ2-1 TRBD2 TRBV5-1 CASSYSSSGSSYNEQFF TGCGCCAGCAGCTATTCTTCAAGCGGGAGCTCCTACAATGAGCAGTTCTTC
few TRBJ1-5 NA TRBV30 CAWSVGGAGNQPQHF TGTGCCTGGAGTGTCGGAGGGGCTGGCAATCAGCCCCAGCATTTT
once TRBJ2-1 NA TRBV7-6 CASSLVVEAYNEQFF TGTGCCAGCAGCTTAGTAGTGGAGGCGTACAATGAGCAGTTCTTC
NA TRBJ1-1 NA TRBV7-9 CASRATTGNTEAFF TGTGCCAGCAGAGCTACGACAGGAAACACTGAAGCTTTCTTT
NA TRBJ2-2 NA TRBV4-2 CASSRVQGRPNTGELFF TGTGCCAGCAGCCGGGTTCAAGGGAGGCCGAACACCGGGGAGCTGTTTTTT